A selection of T cell receptor beta chains follows, all from one sample in a study of human T cells and chemical hapten exposure. TCRdb reanalysed the RACE reads using MiXCR and keeps one entry per CDR3 protein. Of 95,000 or so distinct CDR3 sequences listed, roughly 10% are singletons. Sequenced material: whole blood, taken in connection with sensitization to the hapten diphenylcyclopropenone (DPC). The receptors originated from a woman aged 40 to 55 with alopecia areata. Some clones in this sample may be carry-over from other donors' samples. Both conserved end residues are part of each CDR3. D genes are given only for firm matches. The size entry is marked missing in some rows and otherwise reads once, few, many or a size class.

>many|NA|TRBJ2-7|TRBV11-2
CASSPMGAGYEQYF
TGTGCCAGCAGCCCTATGGGGGCGGGCTACGAGCAGTACTTC
>few|TRBD2|TRBJ2-1|TRBV5-1
CASSLGSGGKNEQFF
TGCGCCAGCAGCTTGGGGTCGGGAGGGAAAAATGAGCAGTTCTTC
>many|NA|TRBJ2-5|TRBV4-2
CASSQSPIPTETQYF
TGTGCCAGCAGCCAATCCCCTATCCCCACGGAGACCCAGTACTTC
>NA|NA|TRBJ2-7|TRBV5-5
CASSLAGTREQYF
TGTGCCAGCAGCTTGGCAGGGACCCGCGAGCAGTACTTC
>NA|NA|TRBJ2-3|TRBV12-3/TRBV12-4
CASSSPQGQGPDTQYF
TGTGCCAGCAGTTCACCACAGGGCCAAGGGCCAGATACGCAGTATTTT
>NA|NA|TRBJ2-7|TRBV10-3
CAIRTGTLTYEQYF
TGTGCCATCAGAACCGGGACACTGACCTACGAGCAGTACTTC
>few|NA|TRBJ1-1|TRBV6-1
CASSERTAQGEAFF
TGTGCCAGCAGTGAAAGGACGGCCCAGGGTGAAGCTTTCTTT
>many|TRBD2|TRBJ2-1|TRBV5-1
CASSTREREASDEQFF
TGCGCCAGCAGCACCCGGGAACGGGAGGCGTCTGATGAGCAGTTCTTC
>many|NA|TRBJ2-2|TRBV7-2
CASSFAGTGELFF
TGTGCCAGCAGCTTCGCCGGAACCGGGGAGCTGTTTTTT
>NA|NA|TRBJ2-3|TRBV11-2
CASNSLADTQYF
TGTGCCAGCAACTCCCTGGCAGATACGCAGTATTTT
>NA|TRBD2|TRBJ2-1|TRBV11-3
CASSLELAGGGNEQFF
TGTGCCAGCAGCTTAGAGCTAGCGGGAGGGGGAAATGAGCAGTTCTTC
>many|NA|TRBJ2-1|TRBV29-1
CSVEEKGRGPDIEQFF
TGCAGCGTTGAAGAGAAAGGCAGGGGCCCCGACATTGAGCAGTTCTTC
>many|NA|TRBJ1-2|TRBV25-1
CASSPRTLGAYTF
TGTGCCAGCAGTCCCCGGACATTAGGGGCCTACACCTTC
>many|TRBD1|TRBJ1-6|TRBV20-1
CSARGDRDQTALHF
TGCAGTGCTAGAGGGGACAGGGACCAGACGGCCCTCCACTTT
>NA|TRBD2|TRBJ2-1|TRBV7-9
CASSPRPGRGGNEQFF
TGTGCCAGCAGCCCTCGACCGGGACGGGGGGGAAATGAGCAGTTCTTC
>many|NA|TRBJ1-1|TRBV5-1
CASSSAETQRTEAFF
TGCGCCAGCAGCTCGGCAGAGACCCAGCGGACTGAAGCTTTCTTT
>few|NA|TRBJ2-1|TRBV7-2
CASSPRSHGEQFF
TGTGCCAGCAGCCCCCGGTCCCACGGTGAGCAGTTCTTC
>few|NA|TRBJ2-7|TRBV6-2/TRBV6-3
CASSPSGESYEQYF
TGTGCCAGCAGCCCCTCGGGGGAGTCCTACGAGCAGTACTTC
>NA|NA|TRBJ1-1|TRBV21-1
CASSKGEEAGRTEAFF
TGTGCCAGCAGCAAAGGTGAAGAGGCCGGGAGGACTGAAGCTTTCTTT
>many|NA|TRBJ2-5|TRBV12-5
CASGSGTSVTETQYF
TGTGCTAGTGGTTCGGGGACCTCCGTCACGGAGACCCAGTACTTC
>NA|NA|TRBJ2-3|TRBV18
CASSPGLFAGNTDTQYF
TGTGCCAGCTCACCAGGGTTATTCGCAGGGAACACAGATACGCAGTATTTT
>many|NA|TRBJ2-1|TRBV10-3
CAITRILGDEQFF
TGTGCCATCACCAGAATCCTAGGCGATGAGCAGTTCTTC
>NA|NA|TRBJ1-1|TRBV7-2
CASSLRGPQGAGTEAFF
TGTGCCAGCAGCTTAAGGGGCCCACAGGGCGCTGGGACTGAAGCTTTCTTT
>NA|TRBD1|TRBJ1-5|TRBV20-1
CSALQGASGNQPQHF
TGCAGTGCGTTACAGGGGGCGTCGGGCAATCAGCCCCAGCATTTT
>many|NA|TRBJ1-5|TRBV28
CAASLGGIRPNQPQHF
TGTGCCGCTTCCTTGGGGGGGATACGGCCCAATCAGCCCCAGCATTTT
>NA|NA|TRBJ1-1|TRBV6-2/TRBV6-3
CASSYRFTEAFF
TGTGCCAGCAGTTACAGATTCACTGAAGCTTTCTTT
>many|NA|TRBJ1-6|TRBV2
CATSGSQGGGSPLHF
TGTGCCACGTCGGGCTCCCAGGGAGGTGGATCACCCCTCCACTTT